This TCR beta chain originates from a study of CD4 T cells in relation to SARS-CoV-2 and coronaviruses. Study results and limitations: SARS-CoV-2-driven expansion was significantly weaker in crossreactive than monoreactive clones. This crossreactivity analysis covered spike protein alone, no other viral proteins. No donor gave both pre-pandemic and post-infection samples. Culture-expanded clones reflect memory recall rather than primary priming during culture.

The CDR3 contains 14 residues. Germline-derived CDR1 and CDR2 are MGHDK and SYGVNS. The V segment lost 3 bases and the J segment 6 bases; nucleotides outside the gene matches: 4. Unexposed donor CD4+ T cells date from about 2011-2019, before the COVID-19 pandemic. This clone was counted a single time. Its antigen is undetermined. Sequenced by immunoSEQ multiplex PCR; TCRdb stores in-frame clones only, minus some. The sample lists some 64,000 clones, about 94% seen once, with roughly 0.14% in the top ten. The origin of this receptor is a human donor in good health. The V call is TRBV25-1, the J call TRBJ2-1; 8 nucleotides match TRBD2. The sample taken for sequencing was naive CD4+ T cells from PBMCs. Subset: naive CD4+ T cells isolated by negative enrichment. This CDR3 reads CASSDIGRANEQFF. CDR3 bases: TGTGCCAGCAGTGATATCGGGAGGGCCAATGAGCAGTTCTTC.